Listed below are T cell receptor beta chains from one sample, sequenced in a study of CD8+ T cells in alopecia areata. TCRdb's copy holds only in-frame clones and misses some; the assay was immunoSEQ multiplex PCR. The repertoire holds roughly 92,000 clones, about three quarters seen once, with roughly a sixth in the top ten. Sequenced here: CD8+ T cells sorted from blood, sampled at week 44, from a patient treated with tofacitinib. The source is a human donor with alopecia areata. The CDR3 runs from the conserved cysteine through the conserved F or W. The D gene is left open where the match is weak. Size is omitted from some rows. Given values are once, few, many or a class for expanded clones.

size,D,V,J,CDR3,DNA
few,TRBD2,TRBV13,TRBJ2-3,CASSVGSGGSDTQYF,TGTGCCAGCAGCGTGGGCTCGGGGGGATCAGATACGCAGTATTTT
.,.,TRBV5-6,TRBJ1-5,CASSSGGQPQHF,TGTGCCAGCAGCTCAGGAGGGCAGCCCCAGCATTTT
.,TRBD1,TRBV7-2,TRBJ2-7,CASSAGQGAAYEQYF,TGTGCCAGCAGCGCCGGACAGGGGGCGGCCTACGAGCAGTACTTC
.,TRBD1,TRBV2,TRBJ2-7,CATSTGTASYEQYF,TGTGCCACCTCGACGGGGACAGCTTCCTACGAGCAGTACTTC
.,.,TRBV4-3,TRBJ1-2,CASSQGRNYGYTF,TGCGCCAGCAGCCAGGGTCGGAACTATGGCTACACCTTC
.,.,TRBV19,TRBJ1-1,CASSPTGNTEAFF,TGTGCCAGTAGTCCCACGGGGAACACTGAAGCTTTCTTT
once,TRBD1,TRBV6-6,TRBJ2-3,CASTQGARSTDTQYF,TGTGCCAGCACCCAGGGGGCCAGGAGCACAGATACGCAGTATTTT
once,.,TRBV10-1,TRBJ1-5,CASRTGNQPQHF,TGCGCCAGCAGAACAGGGAATCAGCCCCAGCATTTT
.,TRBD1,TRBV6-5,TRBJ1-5,CASSTDRSRGQPQHF,TGTGCCAGCAGTACGGACAGGTCCCGGGGACAGCCCCAGCATTTT
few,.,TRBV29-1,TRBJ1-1,CSVDAGRVNTEAFF,TGCAGCGTTGACGCAGGACGGGTGAACACTGAAGCTTTCTTT
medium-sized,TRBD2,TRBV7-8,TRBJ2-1,CASSLKPLGTSRNEQFF,TGTGCCAGCAGCCTAAAACCATTGGGGACTAGCCGCAATGAGCAGTTCTTC
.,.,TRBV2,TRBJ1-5,CATRGPGQPQHF,TGTGCCACCAGAGGGCCCGGTCAGCCCCAGCATTTT
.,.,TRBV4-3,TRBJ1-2,CASSQDGTGTHGYTF,TGCGCCAGCAGCCAAGACGGAACCGGGACACATGGCTACACCTTC
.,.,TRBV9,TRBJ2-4,CASSGRGGDKNIQYF,TGTGCCAGCAGCGGACGGGGAGGAGACAAAAACATTCAGTACTTC
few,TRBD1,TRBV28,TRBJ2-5,CASSIPGQGFSETQYF,TGTGCCAGCAGTATTCCGGGACAGGGGTTCTCAGAGACCCAGTACTTC
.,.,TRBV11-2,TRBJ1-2,CASSLGRGSYGYTF,TGTGCCAGCAGCTTAGGTAGAGGCTCCTATGGCTACACCTTC
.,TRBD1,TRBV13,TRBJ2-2,CASSAQGVRTGELFF,TGTGCCAGCAGTGCACAGGGGGTAAGAACCGGGGAGCTGTTTTTT
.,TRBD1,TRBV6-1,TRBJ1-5,CASSVDRDRDQPQHF,TGTGCCAGCAGTGTCGACAGGGATCGGGATCAGCCCCAGCATTTT
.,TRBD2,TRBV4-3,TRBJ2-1,CASSQGTSGGNEQFF,TGCGCCAGCAGCCAAGGGACTAGCGGGGGCAATGAGCAGTTCTTC
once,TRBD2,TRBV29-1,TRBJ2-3,CSVPQKLAPSTDTQYF,TGCAGCGTTCCTCAGAAACTAGCGCCCAGCACAGATACGCAGTATTTT
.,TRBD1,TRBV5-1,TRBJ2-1,CASSTGQSSYNEQFF,TGCGCCAGCAGCACGGGACAGTCCTCCTACAATGAGCAGTTCTTC
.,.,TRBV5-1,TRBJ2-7,CASSLASSYEQYF,TGCGCCAGCAGCTTGGCCTCTTCCTACGAGCAGTACTTC
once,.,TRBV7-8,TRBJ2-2,CASSLGGGDTGELFF,TGTGCCAGCAGCTTAGGAGGCGGGGACACCGGGGAGCTGTTTTTT
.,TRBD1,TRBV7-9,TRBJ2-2,CASSIPTGAAGELFF,TGTGCCAGCAGCATACCGACAGGGGCGGCCGGGGAGCTGTTTTTT
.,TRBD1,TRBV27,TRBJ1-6,CASSSRDRRYSPLHF,TGTGCCAGCAGTAGCCGGGACAGGCGATATTCACCCCTCCACTTT
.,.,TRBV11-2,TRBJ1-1,CASSGGGNTEAFF,TGTGCCAGCAGCGGGGGGGGTAACACTGAAGCTTTCTTT
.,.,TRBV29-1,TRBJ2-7,CSVEDSYEQYF,TGCAGCGTGGAGGACAGCTACGAGCAGTACTTC
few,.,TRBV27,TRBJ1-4,CASSTQGKLFF,TGTGCCAGCAGTACGCAGGGAAAACTGTTTTTT
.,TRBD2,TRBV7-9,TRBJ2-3,CASSLLAGADTQYF,TGTGCCAGCAGCTTGTTAGCGGGGGCAGATACGCAGTATTTT
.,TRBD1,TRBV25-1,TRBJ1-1,CASSDAGTGKREAFF,TGTGCCAGCAGTGACGCCGGGACAGGGAAACGGGAAGCTTTCTTT
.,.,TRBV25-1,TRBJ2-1,CASRPSGGLDEQFF,TGTGCCAGCAGGCCCTCAGGGGGGTTGGATGAGCAGTTCTTC
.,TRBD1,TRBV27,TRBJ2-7,CASSSPGGEGTYEQYF,TGTGCCAGCAGTAGCCCAGGGGGTGAGGGGACCTACGAGCAGTACTTC
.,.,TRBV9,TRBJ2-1,CASSPTGGYEQFF,TGTGCCAGCAGCCCAACAGGAGGATATGAGCAGTTCTTC